A single sample gave rise to the 30 T cell receptor beta chains below, sequenced in a study of cytomegalovirus exposure and HLA in healthy donors. Primers: 60 Vbeta forward and 13 Jbeta reverse. The data were produced by immunoSEQ multiplex PCR, yet TCRdb's version contains in-frame clones alone and is incomplete. Here the sample spans 110,000 to 150,000 clones, 73% being singletons. The material sequenced was PBMCs. The receptors were gathered from a woman aged 40-49 years in good health and CMV-seronegative.

This clone was detected only a few times. This chain joins TRBV6-5 and TRBJ1-6, with D maybe TRBD1 (6 bases). V lost 3 bases to trimming and J lost 10 bases, with 10 bases between them. Per germline, CDR1 MNHEY and CDR2 SVGAGI. The CDR3 totals 13 residues. The CDR3 bases are TGTGCCAGCAGTTATCAGGGGAACTCACCCCTCCACTTT. It is translated as CASSYQGNSPLHF.

V gene TRBV4-1 combines with J gene TRBJ2-3, with 8 bases fitting TRBD2. V shed 1 base and J 2 bases; nucleotides not matched to a gene: 5. Germline CDR1 reads MGHRA; CDR2 reads YSYEKL. The CDR3 extends over 16 amino acids. The CDR3 DNA follows: TGCGCCAGCAGCCAAGGGGTAGCGGGGTTCACAGATACGCAGTATTTT. The encoded protein is CASSQGVAGFTDTQYF.

Only one count was recorded for this clone. This chain uses TRBV11-1 with TRBJ2-1, with 7 bases aligning to TRBD1. The CDR3 sequence is 15 residues long. Germline-derived CDR1 and CDR2 are SGHAT and FQDESV (reference sequence). The ends lost 1 base at V and 5 bases at J; junction bases unmatched: 5. CDR3 sequence reads: CASSLGGTVNNEQFF. The CDR3 DNA follows: TGTGCCAGCAGCTTAGGTGGGACAGTTAACAATGAGCAGTTCTTC.

The gene calls are TRBV19 and TRBJ2-7; maybe TRBD2 (6 bases). Germline V lookup: CDR1 LNHDA, CDR2 SQIVND (reference sequence). The CDR3 loop spans 13 amino acids. The V gene lost 6 bases and the J gene lost 0 bases, with 9 bases spanning the gap. CDR3 nucleotides: TGTGCCAGTAGAGGGAGGAACTCCTACGAGCAGTACTTC. This codes for CASRGRNSYEQYF.

The J gene is TRBJ2-5, the V gene TRBV5-4; 14 bases map to TRBD2. CDR1 and CDR2 from the germline V gene are SGHNT and YYREEE (reference sequence). The CDR3 is made up of 17 amino acids. J gave up 4 bases and V 4 bases, and 9 bases lay outside the gene matches. The CDR3 DNA follows: TGTGCCAGCAGCCCGGGACTAGCGGGGGTCGGGGCAGAGACCCAGTACTTC. Encoded protein: CASSPGLAGVGAETQYF.

V usage is TRBV7-6 and J usage is TRBJ2-3; 8 positions match TRBD2. Losses at the gene ends were 5 bases for V and 7 bases for J; bases not matched to a gene: 8. Germline V gives CDR1 SGHVS, CDR2 FNYEAQ. CDR3 length: 14 amino acids. CDR3 DNA: TGTGCCAGCAGCACCGGGGGGGCCTTAAATACGCAGTATTTT. Translation: CASSTGGALNTQYF.

The chain employs TRBV20-1 and TRBJ1-2; D is ambiguous. The CDR3 is made up of 11 amino acids. Per germline, CDR1 DFQATT and CDR2 SNEGSKA (reference sequence). Trimming stripped 6 bases from V and 3 bases from J, with 8 bases between. Written as DNA, the CDR3 is TGCAGTGCCCGTGACTACTATGGCTACACCTTC. Translating it yields CSARDYYGYTF.

The V call is TRBV7-6, the J call TRBJ1-1; 9 bases are shared with TRBD1. The CDR3 sequence is 14 residues long. The J segment lost 12 bases and the V segment lost 6 bases, leaving 14 bases of the junction unmatched. Germline-derived CDR1 and CDR2 are SGHVS and FNYEAQ. CDR3 nucleotides: TGTGCCAGCAGTCAGACCGGGACAGGGTCCGAAACTTTCTTT. It codes for CASSQTGTGSETFF. The whole variable domain, filled in from reference TRBV7-6 and TRBJ1-1, reads GAGVSQSPRYKVTKRGQDVALRCDPISGHVSLYWYRQALGQGPEFLTYFNYEAQQDKSGLPNDRFSAERPEGSISTLTIQRTEQRDSAMYRCASSQTGTGSETFFGQGTRLTVV.

The chain combines TRBV7-8 with TRBJ1-4; 7 bases line up with TRBD1. With 6 bases clipped from V and 3 bases from J, the junction kept 13 bases outside the gene matches. The CDR3 loop spans 17 amino acids. The germline V gene encodes CDR1 SGHVS and CDR2 FQNEAQ. CDR3 loop: CASRSLGGGQSNEKLFF. CDR3 bases: TGTGCCAGCAGGTCTCTCGGGGGGGGACAGTCTAATGAAAAACTGTTTTTT.

The rearrangement joins TRBV19 to TRBJ2-3; 7 bases match TRBD1. The CDR3 spans 14 residues. With V trimmed by 6 bases and J by 1 base, 4 bases remained unmatched. CDR1 is LNHDA, CDR2 SQIVND, per germline (reference sequence). The CDR3 sequence: CASSWDSGTDTQYF. The DNA of the CDR3 is TGTGCCAGTAGCTGGGACAGTGGCACAGATACGCAGTATTTT.

The chain combines TRBV4-1 with TRBJ1-1; D unclear. The CDR3 runs 14 residues. The germline CDR1 and CDR2 sequences are MGHRA and YSYEKL. The ends were cut back, 2 bases at V and 4 bases at J, with 11 bases in the middle. The CDR3 spells CASSQLTGSTEAFF. DNA of the CDR3: TGCGCCAGCAGCCAACTAACGGGGAGCACTGAAGCTTTCTTT.

The genes are TRBV13 and TRBJ2-7, with TRBD1 matching over 8 bases. Per germline, CDR1 PRHDT and CDR2 FYEKMQ (reference sequence). This CDR3 comprises 14 residues. In nucleotides, the CDR3 is TGTGCCAGCAGCATAGGACAGGGAGACTACGAGCAGTACGTC. This sequence encodes CASSIGQGDYEQYV.

Only a few counts were recorded for this clone. This chain joins TRBV2 and TRBJ2-2; no clear D gene. Trimming took 2 bases from V and 6 from J, leaving 4 bases between them. Germline V gene lookup returns CDR1 SNHLY and CDR2 FYNNEI. The CDR3 totals 12 residues. CDR3 loop: CASSETSGELFF. The CDR3 DNA reads TGTGCCAGCAGTGAAACATCCGGGGAGCTGTTTTTT.

CDR3 DNA: TGTGCCAGCAGCCCCTGGACAGGGGGCGTACGTGGCTACACCTTC. Protein sequence: CASSPWTGGVRGYTF. This rearrangement joins TRBV5-4 to TRBJ1-2; 11 bases align to TRBD1. In germline, CDR1 is SGHNT, CDR2 YYREEE (reference sequence). The CDR3 has 15 amino acids. Trimming at V came to 4 bases and at J to 7 bases, leaving 9 bases not matched to a gene.

The chain joins TRBV4-3 to TRBJ2-3, with 7 bases identical to TRBD2. The trim removed 0 bases at V and 2 bases at J, leaving 5 bases unmatched. The V gene's germline CDR1 is LGHNA and CDR2 YSLEER. CDR3 length equals 16 residues. The CDR3 region has the DNA TGCGCCAGCAGCCAAGAAGGGCGGGGGTACACAGATACGCAGTATTTT. This translates into CASSQEGRGYTDTQYF.

This chain uses TRBV28 with TRBJ1-1; D unclear. Trimming took off 2 bases at V and 3 bases at J, with 7 bases between the two ends. Per germline, CDR1 MDHEN and CDR2 SYDVKM. This CDR3 spans 13 amino acids. CDR3 residues: CASSLDSYTEAFF. CDR3 sequence (DNA): TGTGCCAGCAGTTTAGACTCCTACACTGAAGCTTTCTTT. Complete variable domain (other parts from reference TRBV28 and TRBJ1-1): DVKVTQSSRYLVKRTGEKVFLECVQDMDHENMFWYRQDPGLGLRLIYFSYDVKMKEKGDIPEGYSVSREKKERFSLILESASTNQTSMYLCASSLDSYTEAFFGQGTRLTVV.

V is TRBV19 and J is TRBJ1-5; a weak D match, TRBD1 (5 bases). Trimming left V 0 bases short and J 6 bases short, with 6 bases between. Germline lookup yields CDR1 LNHDA and CDR2 SQIVND (reference sequence). The CDR3 runs 13 residues. The CDR3 region has the DNA TGTGCCAGTAGTATAGAAGGGGTTCAGCCCCAGCATTTT. It encodes CASSIEGVQPQHF.

The chain uses TRBV27 and TRBJ1-2, with 7 positions matching TRBD1. J lost 3 bases, V lost 3 bases, and 7 bases had no gene match. This CDR3 region has 15 residues. Germline values: CDR1 MNHEY, CDR2 SMNVEV (reference sequence). In DNA, the CDR3 is TGTGCCAGCAGTTTCCTGATGGGGACAGACTATGGCTACACCTTC. Amino acid sequence: CASSFLMGTDYGYTF.

The J gene is TRBJ1-2, the V gene TRBV19; the match to TRBD1 covers 10 bases. The germline V gene has CDR1 LNHDA and CDR2 SQIVND (reference sequence). CDR3 size: 14 residues. Trimming at V came to 5 bases and at J to 8 bases, leaving 8 bases not matched to a gene. CDR3 sequence: CASSPGTGVGGYTF. The DNA of the CDR3 is TGTGCCAGTAGTCCAGGGACAGGGGTTGGAGGCTACACCTTC. Based on the CDR3 plus reference TRBV19 and TRBJ1-2, the full variable domain is DGGITQSPKYLFRKEGQNVTLSCEQNLNHDAMYWYRQDPGQGLRLIYYSQIVNDFQKGDIAEGYSVSREKKESFPLTVTSAQKNPTAFYLCASSPGTGVGGYTFGSGTRLTVV.

The chain has TRBV4-1 and TRBJ2-2; D perhaps matches TRBD1 (5 bases). V was pared by 3 bases and J by 10 bases, with 21 bases between. CDR1 and CDR2 from the germline V gene are MGHRA and YSYEKL. The CDR3 has 16 amino acids. Here the CDR3 DNA reads TGCGCCAGCAGCCATAAGGGGCCCCCCACTCTTGAGGAGCTGTTTTTT. This gives the protein CASSHKGPPTLEELFF.

DNA of the CDR3: TGTGCCAGCAGTGAAGGGAGGGGGCAGTTCTTC. It encodes CASSEGRGQFF. The chain has TRBV2 and TRBJ2-1; possible D gene TRBD2, 6 bases. V was clipped by 1 base and J by 12 bases, with 7 bases between them. CDR3 length equals 11 residues. CDR1 and CDR2 from the germline V gene are SNHLY and FYNNEI.

Concerning this clone: Additional DNA sequences in this sample encode the identical CDR3. J is TRBJ1-4 and V is TRBV28; TRBD1 is a possible D gene (6 bases). The CDR3 spans 14 residues. Germline lookup yields CDR1 MDHEN and CDR2 SYDVKM. V was shortened by 3 bases and J by 7 bases, with 12 bases between the two germline ends. The CDR3 here is CASSLGAVGEKLFF. In DNA, the CDR3 is TGTGCCAGCAGTTTGGGGGCGGTGGGTGAAAAACTGTTTTTT. The variable domain in full, with the rest retrieved from reference TRBV28 and TRBJ1-4, is DVKVTQSSRYLVKRTGEKVFLECVQDMDHENMFWYRQDPGLGLRLIYFSYDVKMKEKGDIPEGYSVSREKKERFSLILESASTNQTSMYLCASSLGAVGEKLFFGSGTQLSVL.

This chain connects TRBV10-3 to TRBJ1-1, with D maybe TRBD1 (5 bases). V was clipped by 4 bases and J by 8 bases, with 8 bases between them. CDR1 is ENHRY, CDR2 SYGVKD, per germline. The CDR3 covers 11 residues. CDR3 DNA sequence: TGTGCCATCAGTGCCACAGGAGAAGCTTTCTTT. It is translated as CAISATGEAFF.

The chain couples TRBV5-1 to TRBJ2-2, with 8 bases that match TRBD2. CDR1 is SGHRS and CDR2 is YFSETQ in the germline V gene. This CDR3 has 18 residues. With 0 bases clipped from V and 1 base from J, the junction kept 8 bases outside the gene matches. CDR3 bases: TGCGCCAGCAGCTTGGAGGCGCGTCTAGCGGGGAACACCGGGGAGCTGTTTTTT. Protein product: CASSLEARLAGNTGELFF.

This chain connects TRBV7-9 to TRBJ2-2; TRBD1 might be the D (8 bases). The length of the CDR3 is 14 residues. Between the trimmed V and J ends, which lost 6 bases and 5 bases, there was a span of 13 bases. Germline lookup yields CDR1 SEHNR and CDR2 FQNEAQ (reference sequence). In DNA form, the CDR3 reads TGTGCCAGCAGAGGACAGGGAGGGACCGGGGAGCTGTTTTTT. It codes for CASRGQGGTGELFF.

The V call is TRBV7-9, the J call TRBJ1-6; tentative D call: TRBD1 (5 bases). The CDR3 sequence is 14 residues long. Germline lookup yields CDR1 SEHNR and CDR2 FQNEAQ (reference sequence). V was clipped by 3 bases and J by 4 bases, with 7 bases between them. CDR3 bases: TGTGCCAGCAGCTTCGGGACTTATAATTCACCCCTCCACTTT. Encoded protein: CASSFGTYNSPLHF.

This clone has just a few counts. The rearrangement joins TRBV2 to TRBJ1-2; TRBD1 agrees at 7 bases. CDR1 is SNHLY, CDR2 FYNNEI, per germline. J lost 1 base, V lost 8 bases, and 10 bases had no gene match. The CDR3 runs to 15 residues. CDR3 sequence: CASDPDRNFNYGYTF. DNA for the CDR3: TGTGCCAGCGACCCGGACAGGAACTTTAACTATGGCTACACCTTC. Full variable domain (outside the CDR3, taken from reference TRBV2 and TRBJ1-2): EPEVTQTPSHQVTQMGQEVILRCVPISNHLYFYWYRQILGQKVEFLVSFYNNEISEKSEIFDDQFSVERPDGSNFTLKIRSTKLEDSAMYFCASDPDRNFNYGYTFGSGTRLTVV.

This clone appeared once. This chain uses TRBV4-2 with TRBJ1-6; 7 nucleotides match TRBD1. V was clipped by 0 bases and J by 6 bases; unmatched bases: 8. The germline CDR1 and CDR2 sequences are LGHNA and YNFKEQ. There are 17 residues in the CDR3. CDR3 DNA: TGTGCCAGCAGCCAAGATAGGGGACAGTTCTTTAATTCACCCCTCCACTTT. This sequence encodes CASSQDRGQFFNSPLHF.

V usage is TRBV15 and J usage is TRBJ1-6; D remains unclear. This CDR3 contains 14 residues. Germline V gene data show CDR1 as LNHNV and CDR2 as YYDKDF (reference sequence). Trimming took 1 base from V and 10 from J, leaving 11 bases between them. The CDR3 DNA reads TGTGCCACCAGCAGAGCCGGGTTTGGATCACCCCTCCACTTT. Protein sequence: CATSRAGFGSPLHF.

The V gene is TRBV6-6, the J gene TRBJ1-2; tentatively, D is TRBD1 (6 bases). Germline V CDR1 and CDR2: MNHNY, SVGAGI (reference sequence). V was shortened by 6 bases and J by 6 bases, with 14 bases between the two germline ends. This CDR3 is 13 amino acids long. CDR3 loop: CASSLTGGDGYTF. CDR3 sequence (DNA): TGTGCCAGCAGCCTGACAGGTGGCGATGGCTACACCTTC.